These 20 T cell receptor beta chains originate from one sample sequenced in a study of monozygotic twins with inflammatory bowel disease. Following a re-call of the 5' RACE reads, TCRdb has one entry per CDR3 protein and lacks DNA. The sample is made up of approximately 330,000 distinct CDR3 sequences, and the top ten hold 2% to 2.5% of it. Sequences were obtained from blood. Every receptor here comes from a human donor with ulcerative colitis or Crohn's disease, or a healthy co-twin of an affected twin (not recorded which).

The chain couples TRBV29-1 to TRBJ2-2; the D call from TCRdb, TRBD1, cannot be confirmed without DNA. This CDR3 is built from 16 residues. Germline-derived CDR1 and CDR2 are SQVTM and ANQGSEA. The CDR3 is CSVGLRGDANTGELFF.

The chain joins TRBV6-2 or TRBV6-3 to TRBJ1-1. Germline CDR1 reads MNHEY; CDR2 reads SVGEGT. This CDR3 contains 12 residues. The CDR3 region is CASSKMNTEAFF.

V gene TRBV4-1 combines with J gene TRBJ2-5; TCRdb picks TRBD2, but there is no DNA to check that call. The germline gives CDR1 MGHRA, CDR2 YSYEKL. The CDR3 sequence is 15 residues long. The CDR3: CASSQKGTSGETQYF.

V usage is TRBV5-1 and J usage is TRBJ2-3; the D call from TCRdb, TRBD2, cannot be confirmed without DNA. The CDR3 consists of 17 residues. Germline V gene data show CDR1 as SGHRS and CDR2 as YFSETQ. CDR3 residues: CASSFLLTSASTDTQYF.

J is TRBJ1-6 and V is TRBV6-5. This CDR3 region has 12 residues. From germline, CDR1 is MNHEY and CDR2 SVGAGI. The CDR3 region is CASSYGLSPLHF.

This chain connects TRBV6-4 to TRBJ2-3. The CDR3 covers 14 residues. Germline CDR1 MRHNA, CDR2 SNTAGT. The CDR3 loop reads CASSEGSYTDTQYF.

This chain connects TRBV28 to TRBJ2-7; TCRdb calls TRBD1, which cannot be checked without DNA. CDR1 is MDHEN and CDR2 is SYDVKM in the germline V gene. The CDR3 has 12 residues. This CDR3 reads CASRNRVYEQYF.

The chain links TRBV6-2 or TRBV6-3 to TRBJ1-5. The germline gives CDR1 MNHEY, CDR2 SVGEGT. CDR3 length: 17 residues. The CDR3 sequence: CASSAVRGPGSYKPQHF.

The chain couples TRBV20-1 to TRBJ2-5; TCRdb's D call of TRBD2 is untestable without DNA. The CDR3 runs to 14 residues. Germline CDR1 reads DFQATT; CDR2 reads SNEGSKA (reference sequence). The CDR3 here is CSPLHGGERETQYF.

The chain uses TRBV12-3 or TRBV12-4 and TRBJ2-4. The CDR3 totals 18 residues. The CDR3 here is CASILDPFAGLAKNIQYF.

The chain recombines TRBV12-3 or TRBV12-4 with TRBJ1-1; TCRdb outputs TRBD1, but without DNA this stays unchecked. This CDR3 has 13 amino acids. The CDR3: CASSRQGGTEAFF.

This chain joins TRBV7-9 and TRBJ1-2; the D call from TCRdb, TRBD1, cannot be confirmed without DNA. The CDR3 spans 15 residues. Germline assignment: CDR1 SEHNR and CDR2 FQNEAQ (reference sequence). The CDR3 sequence is CASSYQGSMGNGYTF.

CDR3 protein: CAINVDKRSEQYF. The chain combines TRBV10-3 with TRBJ2-7. Germline loops: CDR1 ENHRY, CDR2 SYGVKD. The CDR3 spans 13 residues.

The V and J genes are TRBV21-1 and TRBJ1-6; the D call from TCRdb, TRBD1, cannot be confirmed without DNA. TRBV21-1 corresponds to a pseudogene. There are 19 residues in the CDR3. The CDR3 region is CASSKTGLPRIVGGSPLHF.

This chain uses TRBV12-3 or TRBV12-4 with TRBJ2-1; TCRdb proposes TRBD1, but this gene call is untestable without DNA. This CDR3 has 15 amino acids. The CDR3 sequence: CASSLVGRGIGEQFF.

The chain employs TRBV20-1 and TRBJ1-4; TCRdb picks TRBD1, but there is no DNA to check that call. From germline, CDR1 is DFQATT and CDR2 SNEGSKA (reference sequence). CDR3 length equals 15 residues. CDR3 sequence reads: CSARVADRDNEKLFF.

This sequence joins TRBV2 and TRBJ2-5; TCRdb's D call, TRBD1, is unchecked because there is no DNA. Germline loops: CDR1 SNHLY, CDR2 FYNNEI. The CDR3 is 14 amino acids. The CDR3: CASSTNRAQETQYF.

The chain recombines TRBV29-1 with TRBJ2-3; TCRdb's D gene call, TRBD1, goes unchecked for lack of DNA. Germline CDR1 and CDR2: SQVTM and ANQGSEA. The CDR3 has 14 amino acids. The CDR3 sequence: CSVGGTGSTDTQYF.

J is TRBJ2-4 and V is TRBV4-1. The CDR3 has 19 amino acids. Germline V gives CDR1 MGHRA, CDR2 YSYEKL. Here the CDR3 reads CASSQDPPKAVLAKNIQYF.

The chain couples TRBV7-2 to TRBJ2-1. Per the germline V gene, CDR1 is SGHTA and CDR2 is FQGNSA. The length of the CDR3 is 13 residues. The CDR3 region is CASSLARSDEQFF.